The next 21 T cell receptor beta chains were all read from a single sample in a study of beta chain features in type 1 diabetes listed by TCRdb under 2018. Preparation of the library involved the immunoSEQ multiplex PCR assay. The High Capacity cDNA Reverse Transcription Kit was used to reverse transcribe all of the isolated RNA, meaning that expressed TCRB transcripts were what got sequenced. The table comes from immuneACCESS by way of TCRdb, which keeps in-frame sequences with V and J called. Part of the clones is missing from these tables; in studies checked, under half for an unresolved V gene and the rest for unknown reasons. In this sample the table shows 350,000 to 450,000 clones, about 16% of which occur a single time. Of the sample, under 0.02% falls within the top ten clones. The sequenced material came from naive CD4+ T cells from blood. Read against the paper, the sample's cell subset or site label means: true naive CD4+ T cells. These TCRs come from a woman aged 18-29 years in good health.

This clone was picked up a small number of times. V usage is TRBV14 and J usage is TRBJ2-5; 7 nucleotides align to TRBD2. The CDR3 spans 15 residues. Germline CDR1 and CDR2: SGHDN and FVKESK. With 4 bases clipped from V and 1 base from J, the junction kept 6 bases outside the gene matches. The CDR3: CASSRRTSVQETQYF. The CDR3 nucleotides read TGTGCCAGCAGCCGACGAACTAGCGTCCAAGAGACCCAGTACTTC.

This chain connects TRBV30 to TRBJ2-2; TRBD1 matches 9 bases. V shed 2 bases, J shed 3 bases, and the junction held 4 bases outside the gene matches. CDR1 and CDR2 from the germline V gene are GTSNPN and SVGIG (reference sequence). This CDR3 region has 15 residues. CDR3 in amino acids: CAWSTGQGDTGELFF. CDR3 coding DNA: TGTGCCTGGAGTACGGGACAGGGAGACACCGGGGAGCTGTTTTTT. Complete variable domain (other parts from reference TRBV30 and TRBJ2-2): SQTIHQWPATLVQPVGSPLSLECTVEGTSNPNLYWYRQAAGRGLQLLFYSVGIGQISSEVPQNLSASRPQDRQFILSSKKLLLSDSGFYLCAWSTGQGDTGELFFGEGSRLTVL.

This clone showed up just a few times. The V gene is TRBV30, the J gene TRBJ1-1; TRBD1 aligns across 8 bases. Germline lookup yields CDR1 GTSNPN and CDR2 SVGIG (reference sequence). Trimming took 0 bases from V and 11 from J; bases not matched to a gene: 5. The CDR3 loop spans 12 amino acids. CDR3 loop: CAWSVLRGQAFF. Here the CDR3 DNA reads TGTGCCTGGAGTGTACTCAGGGGGCAGGCTTTCTTT.

The table lists this clone with a few counts. The chain couples TRBV30 to TRBJ1-1; 8 bases are shared with TRBD1. V shed 1 base, J shed 6 bases, and the junction held 4 bases outside the gene matches. This CDR3 contains 13 residues. CDR1 GTSNPN and CDR2 SVGIG come from the germline V gene (reference sequence). DNA of the CDR3: TGTGCCTGGAGTGAAGGGACAGGCTCTGAAGCTTTCTTT. Translating it yields CAWSEGTGSEAFF.

V and J are TRBV6-4 and TRBJ2-2; possibly TRBD1 for D (6 bases). The CDR3 is made up of 16 amino acids. The germline CDR1 and CDR2 sequences are MRHNA and SNTAGT. V was shortened by 5 bases and J by 2 bases, with 15 bases between the two germline ends. CDR3 sequence: CASSRSDRTNTGELFF. The CDR3 DNA sequence: TGTGCCAGCAGTCGGTCAGACAGGACCAACACCGGGGAGCTGTTTTTT.

This clone was counted only a few times. The chain carries TRBV11-2 and TRBJ2-5; TRBD2 matches at 8 bases. The germline gives CDR1 SGHAT, CDR2 FQNNGV. CDR3 length equals 16 residues. Trimming took 1 base from V and 4 from J; bases not matched to a gene: 8. The CDR3 bases are TGTGCCAGCAGCTTAGTGCGGCTAGCGGGTTTAGAGACCCAGTACTTC. Encoded protein: CASSLVRLAGLETQYF.

In this sample, this clone turned up a few times. V is TRBV7-2 and J is TRBJ1-1, with D possibly being TRBD1 (6 bases). The CDR3 covers 14 residues. Germline V CDR1 and CDR2: SGHTA, FQGNSA. V lost 5 bases and J 8 bases, leaving 18 bases between the germline ends. Written as DNA, the CDR3 is TGTGCCAGCAGCCCACACGCAGGACAGTACGAAGCTTTCTTT. This sequence encodes CASSPHAGQYEAFF.

CDR3 bases: TGCAGCGTGGCCCGGGGCAGGGGCAGCTCCTACGAGCAGTACTTC. Translated: CSVARGRGSSYEQYF. The rearrangement joins TRBV29-1 to TRBJ2-7; possible D gene TRBD1, 6 bases. CDR3 length equals 15 residues. Germline lookup yields CDR1 SQVTM and CDR2 ANQGSEA. V lost 6 bases and J 0 bases, leaving 18 bases between the germline ends.

Points on this clone: Other DNA sequences in the same sample also yield this CDR3. J is TRBJ1-2 and V is TRBV29-1; 9 nucleotides match TRBD1. J gave up 6 bases and V 4 bases, and 3 bases lay outside the gene matches. The CDR3 spans 12 residues. CDR1 SQVTM and CDR2 ANQGSEA come from the germline V gene. CDR3 nucleotides: TGCAGCGTTGGCGGACAGGGGAATGGCTACACCTTC. Translating it yields CSVGGQGNGYTF.

This clone was detected only a few times. The chain carries TRBV19 and TRBJ2-5, with D possibly TRBD1 on 6 matching bases. The ends were cut back, 4 bases at V and 2 bases at J, with 8 bases in the middle. CDR1 and CDR2 (germline): LNHDA, SQIVND (reference sequence). There are 13 residues in the CDR3. The CDR3 region is CASSKQGQETQYF. The CDR3 DNA follows: TGTGCCAGTAGTAAACAGGGTCAAGAGACCCAGTACTTC.

As DNA, the CDR3 is TGTGCCGGGCGGGATAATTTCTCTGGAAACACCATATATTTT. This codes for CAGRDNFSGNTIYF. The rearrangement joins TRBV30 to TRBJ1-3; D is uncertain. Trimming shortened V by 8 bases and J by 0 bases, and 14 bases separated the two germline ends. Looked up from germline, CDR1 is GTSNPN and CDR2 is SVGIG (reference sequence). The CDR3 totals 14 residues. The complete variable domain, with remaining parts taken from reference TRBV30 and TRBJ1-3, reads SQTIHQWPATLVQPVGSPLSLECTVEGTSNPNLYWYRQAAGRGLQLLFYSVGIGQISSEVPQNLSASRPQDRQFILSSKKLLLSDSGFYLCAGRDNFSGNTIYFGEGSWLTVV.

This clone was found a few times. This chain connects TRBV7-9 to TRBJ1-1, with no clear D. CDR1 SEHNR and CDR2 FQNEAQ come from the germline V gene (reference sequence). V lost 5 bases, J lost 1 base, and 20 bases lay in between. The CDR3 consists of 17 residues. This chain's CDR3 is CASSPWASREGNTEAFF. CDR3 in DNA: TGTGCCAGCAGCCCATGGGCTTCGAGGGAAGGGAACACTGAAGCTTTCTTT.

The chain is built from TRBV7-9 and TRBJ2-2, with D tentatively TRBD2 (5 bases). Germline V gives CDR1 SEHNR, CDR2 FQNEAQ (reference sequence). This CDR3 region has 17 residues. The ends were cut back, 5 bases at V and 4 bases at J, with 20 bases in the middle. The CDR3 loop reads CASSPRGLAASTGELFF. CDR3 DNA sequence: TGTGCCAGCAGCCCACGCGGCCTAGCAGCGTCCACCGGGGAGCTGTTTTTT. The variable domain in full, completed from reference TRBV7-9 and TRBJ2-2, reads DTGVSQNPRHKITKRGQNVTFRCDPISEHNRLYWYRQTLGQGPEFLTYFQNEAQLEKSRLLSDRFSAERPKGSFSTLEIQRTEQGDSAMYLCASSPRGLAASTGELFFGEGSRLTVL.

This clone was observed a handful of times. The chain has TRBV2 and TRBJ2-6, with D possibly matching TRBD1 (5 bases). CDR1 SNHLY and CDR2 FYNNEI come from the germline V gene. V lost 7 bases, J lost 0 bases, and 7 bases lay in between. The CDR3 length is 14 residues. As DNA, the CDR3 is TGTGCCAGCAATACAGGCTCTGGGGCCAACGTCCTGACTTTC. It codes for CASNTGSGANVLTF.

This clone was seen only a few times. This chain connects TRBV6-5 to TRBJ1-2; D uncertain. The CDR3 is 13 residues long. The germline CDR1 and CDR2 sequences are MNHEY and SVGAGI. Trimming cost V 6 bases and J 5 bases, with 13 bases left between them. The CDR3 loop reads CASRPAEEYGYTF. The CDR3 DNA reads TGTGCCAGCAGGCCGGCGGAAGAATATGGCTACACCTTC.

This chain links TRBV7-3 with TRBJ2-1; tentative D call: TRBD2 (5 bases). Germline CDR1 reads SGHTA; CDR2 reads FQGTGA. The CDR3 sequence is 14 residues long. The V end lost 6 bases, the J end lost 2 bases, and 11 bases lay between the germline ends. The CDR3 sequence is CASSPGRAYNEQFF. The DNA for the CDR3 is TGTGCCAGCAGTCCCGGGCGGGCCTACAATGAGCAGTTCTTC. Combining the CDR3 with reference TRBV7-3 and TRBJ2-1 gives the whole variable domain GAGVSQTPSNKVTEKGKYVELRCDPISGHTALYWYRQSLGQGPEFLIYFQGTGAADDSGLPNDRFFAVRPEGSVSTLKIQRTERGDSAVYLCASSPGRAYNEQFFGPGTRLTVL.

This clone has only a few counts. This chain joins TRBV7-2 and TRBJ2-7; no definite D call. The germline V and J ends were trimmed by 1 base and 9 bases, with 16 bases remaining between them. Germline CDR1 and CDR2: SGHTA and FQGNSA. There are 14 residues in the CDR3. The CDR3 sequence is CASSLDRGGSRQYF. DNA for the CDR3: TGTGCCAGCAGCTTAGATCGTGGCGGATCAAGGCAGTACTTC.

A few counts support this clone. The junction departs from germline at one end; a sequencing error may be responsible. In DNA, the CDR3 is TGTGCCAGCAGTTTGAGACAGGGACTTACAAATTTT. It is translated as CASSLRQGLTNF. The gene calls are TRBV28 and TRBJ1-5; 7 bases fit TRBD1. There are 12 residues in the CDR3. Germline V lookup: CDR1 MDHEN, CDR2 SYDVKM. The full variable domain, with the rest looked up from reference TRBV28 and TRBJ1-5, is DVKVTQSSRYLVKRTGEKVFLECVQDMDHENMFWYRQDPGLGLRLIYFSYDVKMKEKGDIPEGYSVSREKKERFSLILESASTNQTSMYLCASSLRQGLTNFGDGTRLSIL.

The V and J genes are TRBV6-4 and TRBJ2-1; 9 positions match TRBD2. The CDR3 spans 15 residues. Germline lookup yields CDR1 MRHNA and CDR2 SNTAGT. Losses at the gene ends were 3 bases for V and 7 bases for J; bases not matched to a gene: 7. The CDR3 region has the DNA TGTGCCAGCAGTGATATAGCGGGAGTAGGGAATGAGCAGTTCTTC. Its protein product is CASSDIAGVGNEQFF.

This clone has a handful of counts. The chain recombines TRBV30 with TRBJ2-2, with D tentatively TRBD1 (5 bases). Per the germline V gene, CDR1 is GTSNPN and CDR2 is SVGIG (reference sequence). Trimming removed 2 bases at V and 6 bases at J, with 13 bases between. The CDR3 consists of 14 residues. CDR3 region: CAWSRARAAGELFF. In DNA, the CDR3 is TGTGCCTGGAGTCGGGCCAGGGCGGCCGGGGAGCTGTTTTTT.

The rearrangement uses TRBV15 and TRBJ2-1; TRBD2 agrees at 8 bases. The CDR3 extends over 15 amino acids. Trimming removed 5 bases from V and 4 bases from J; junction bases left unmatched: 7. Germline CDR1 is LNHNV and CDR2 is YYDKDF (reference sequence). CDR3: CATSRGGRVYNEQFF. Written as DNA, the CDR3 is TGTGCCACCAGCCGCGGGGGGAGGGTGTACAATGAGCAGTTCTTC.